A selection of T cell receptor beta chains follows, all from one sample in a study of T cell repertoires in cytomegalovirus infection. TCRdb called the reads again in MiXCR, with one record for every CDR3 protein. The profile shows approximately 910,000 distinct CDR3 sequences, under 40% of them singletons. These receptors have no identified antigens. The specimen was cultured CD8+ T cells from PBMCs, collected from culture after CMV antigen stimulation. The receptors stem from a human donor in good health (CMV status not recorded). Some clones in this sample may be carry-over from other donors' samples. The CDR3 runs from the conserved cysteine through the conserved F or W. D genes are given only for firm matches. Clone size is not always given. Where it is, it says once, few, many or a class for expanded clones.

D gene	clone size	V gene	J gene	CDR3 length	CDR3 protein	CDR3 DNA
.	.	TRBV11-1	TRBJ2-3	15	CASSQDSPSTDTQYF	TGTGCCAGCAGCCAAGACTCCCCCAGCACAGATACGCAGTATTTT
TRBD2	.	TRBV10-1	TRBJ2-3	19	CASSEPLLTSGATTDTQYF	TGCGCCAGCAGTGAGCCCCTATTGACTAGCGGGGCTACCACAGATACGCAGTATTTT
TRBD1	.	TRBV29-1	TRBJ1-1	15	CSVLWTGEGNTEAFF	TGCAGCGTTCTCTGGACAGGGGAAGGGAACACTGAAGCTTTCTTT
.	.	TRBV6-5	TRBJ2-1	15	CASTERGGRGNEQFF	TGTGCCAGCACCGAAAGGGGGGGCCGTGGGAATGAGCAGTTCTTC
TRBD1	few	TRBV13	TRBJ2-5	14	CASSTRTGKETQYF	TGTGCCAGCAGCACCCGGACAGGGAAAGAGACCCAGTACTTC
.	.	TRBV5-1	TRBJ1-1	18	CASSLPREGRKWNTEAFF	TGCGCCAGCAGCTTGCCCAGGGAAGGTCGTAAATGGAACACTGAAGCTTTCTTT
.	.	TRBV7-9	TRBJ2-7	13	CASSPKIWDEQYF	TGTGCCAGCAGCCCTAAGATCTGGGACGAGCAGTACTTC
.	few	TRBV24-1	TRBJ2-1	16	CATSDPVKAPYNEQFF	TGTGCCACCAGTGATCCCGTGAAAGCTCCATACAATGAGCAGTTCTTC
TRBD1	many	TRBV7-9	TRBJ2-1	15	CASSRDRASQAEQFF	TGTGCCAGCAGCCGGGACAGGGCCTCGCAAGCTGAGCAGTTCTTC
TRBD1	many	TRBV27	TRBJ1-5	16	CASRRYRTGGNQPQHF	TGTGCCAGCAGAAGATACCGGACAGGCGGAAATCAGCCCCAGCATTTT
.	.	TRBV7-9	TRBJ2-1	12	CASSLDPAEQFF	TGTGCCAGCAGCTTGGACCCCGCTGAGCAGTTCTTC
.	few	TRBV6-6	TRBJ1-1	14	CASSHTALNTEAFF	TGTGCCAGCAGCCACACAGCGTTGAACACTGAAGCTTTCTTT
TRBD2	few	TRBV5-6	TRBJ2-3	15	CASSPGGGAADTQYF	TGTGCCAGCAGCCCGGGCGGGGGGGCTGCAGATACGCAGTATTTT
.	.	TRBV4-1	TRBJ1-5	15	CASSQDARANQPQHF	TGCGCCAGCAGCCAAGACGCCAGGGCCAATCAGCCCCAGCATTTT
.	few	TRBV10-3	TRBJ1-2	15	CAISESTRSNYGYTF	TGTGCCATCAGTGAGTCGACTAGGAGTAACTATGGCTACACCTTC
TRBD2	few	TRBV29-1	TRBJ2-1	17	CSSSGLAGVPTYNEQFF	TGCAGCTCCTCGGGACTAGCGGGGGTCCCCACCTACAATGAGCAGTTCTTC
.	few	TRBV28	TRBJ2-2	17	CASSFLQGYRDTGELFF	TGTGCCAGCAGTTTTCTCCAGGGCTACCGCGACACCGGGGAGCTGTTTTTT
.	.	TRBV7-9	TRBJ1-2	16	CASSPLEGRENYGYTF	TGTGCCAGCAGCCCCCTCGAGGGCAGGGAGAACTATGGCTACACCTTC
.	.	TRBV6-5	TRBJ1-5	14	CASNQVYSNQPQHF	TGTGCCAGCAATCAGGTTTATAGCAATCAGCCCCAGCATTTT
TRBD1	.	TRBV7-4	TRBJ1-2	15	CASSLPLDREGGYTF	TGTGCCAGCAGCTTACCCCTGGACAGGGAGGGGGGCTACACCTTC
TRBD2	.	TRBV27	TRBJ2-1	15	CASTMGGASDNEQFF	TGTGCCAGCACCATGGGAGGGGCCTCGGACAATGAGCAGTTCTTC
.	.	TRBV6-6	TRBJ1-5	12	CASSYLAQPQHF	TGTGCCAGCAGTTATTTAGCTCAGCCCCAGCATTTT
.	few	TRBV10-3	TRBJ2-2	14	CAISEGQRAGELFF	TGTGCCATCAGTGAAGGCCAGCGTGCCGGGGAGCTGTTTTTT
TRBD1	many	TRBV7-8	TRBJ2-1	15	CASSTDRGNDNEQFF	TGTGCCAGCAGCACGGACAGGGGGAACGACAATGAGCAGTTCTTC
.	many	TRBV7-9	TRBJ2-5	15	CASSLVHSLAETQYF	TGTGCCAGCAGCTTAGTGCACAGCCTCGCGGAGACCCAGTACTTC
.	many	TRBV6-1	TRBJ2-7	15	CASSPFIGGHYEQYF	TGTGCCAGCAGTCCCTTTATCGGGGGGCACTACGAGCAGTACTTC
.	many	TRBV7-2	TRBJ2-1	12	CASSLFLREQFF	TGTGCCAGCAGCTTATTTCTCCGTGAGCAGTTCTTC
.	.	TRBV2	TRBJ2-2	13	CARLQVNTGELFF	TGTGCCAGACTGCAAGTGAACACCGGGGAGCTGTTTTTT